The clone carrying this T cell receptor (beta chain) was counted a single time. This sample is drawn from a study of blood T cell repertoires in COVID-19. For the study at large: COVID-19 samples collected from the United States, Italy and Spain covered acute and convalescent phases.

Germline V gene lookup returns CDR1 MNHNS and CDR2 SASEGT. The V gene lost 2 bases and the J gene lost 7 bases, with 7 bases spanning the gap. The CDR3 has 12 amino acids. Measured with immunoSEQ multiplex PCR; TCRdb has only the in-frame clones, and not every one. The sample contains approximately 230,000 clones, around 88% of which appear only once. Material: peripheral blood. The TCR originated in a man of 80 years or more with acute or convalescent COVID-19. The chain is built from TRBV6-1 and TRBJ2-3; unclear D gene. In DNA, the CDR3 is TGTGCCAGCAGTGAAACGACTTATACGCAGTATTTT. Translated, it gives CASSETTYTQYF.